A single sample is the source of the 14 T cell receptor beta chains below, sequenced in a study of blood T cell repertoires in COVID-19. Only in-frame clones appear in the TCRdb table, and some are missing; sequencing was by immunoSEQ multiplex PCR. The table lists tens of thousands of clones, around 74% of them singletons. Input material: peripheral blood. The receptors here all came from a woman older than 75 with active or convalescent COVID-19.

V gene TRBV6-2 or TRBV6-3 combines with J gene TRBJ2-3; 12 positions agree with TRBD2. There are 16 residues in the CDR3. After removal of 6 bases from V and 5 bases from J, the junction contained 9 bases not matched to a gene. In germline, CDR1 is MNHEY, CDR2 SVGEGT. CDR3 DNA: TGTGCCAGCAGCCGCGGACTAGCGGGGCGGATAGATACGCAGTATTTT. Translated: CASSRGLAGRIDTQYF.

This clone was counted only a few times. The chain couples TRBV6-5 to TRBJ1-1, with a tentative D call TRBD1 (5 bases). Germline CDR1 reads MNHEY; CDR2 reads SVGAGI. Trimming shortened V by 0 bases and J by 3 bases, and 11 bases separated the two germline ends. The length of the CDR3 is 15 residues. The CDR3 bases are TGTGCCAGCAGTTACTCGGTAATGGGGCACACTGAAGCTTTCTTT. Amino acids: CASSYSVMGHTEAFF.

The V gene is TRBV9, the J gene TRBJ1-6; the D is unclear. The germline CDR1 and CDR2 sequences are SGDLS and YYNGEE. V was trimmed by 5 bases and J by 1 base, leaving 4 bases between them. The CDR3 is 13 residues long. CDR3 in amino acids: CASSESYNSPLHF. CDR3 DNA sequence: TGTGCCAGCAGTGAGTCCTATAATTCACCCCTCCACTTT.

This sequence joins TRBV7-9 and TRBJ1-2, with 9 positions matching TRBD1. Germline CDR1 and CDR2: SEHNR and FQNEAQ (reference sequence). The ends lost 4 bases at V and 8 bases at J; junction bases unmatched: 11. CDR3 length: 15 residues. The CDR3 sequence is CASSSWVQGALGYTF. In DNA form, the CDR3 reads TGTGCCAGCAGCTCTTGGGTACAGGGGGCGCTGGGCTACACCTTC.

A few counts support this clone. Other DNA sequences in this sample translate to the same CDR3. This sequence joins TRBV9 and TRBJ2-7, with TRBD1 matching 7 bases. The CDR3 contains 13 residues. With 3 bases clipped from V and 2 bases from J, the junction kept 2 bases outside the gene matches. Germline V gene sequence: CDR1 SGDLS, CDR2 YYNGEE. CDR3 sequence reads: CASSGQGAYEQYF. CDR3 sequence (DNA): TGTGCCAGCAGCGGACAGGGCGCCTACGAGCAGTACTTC.

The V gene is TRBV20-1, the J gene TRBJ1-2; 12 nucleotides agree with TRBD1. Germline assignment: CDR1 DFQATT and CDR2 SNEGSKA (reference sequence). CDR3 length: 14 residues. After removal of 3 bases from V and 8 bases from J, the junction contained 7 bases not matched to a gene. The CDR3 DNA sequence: TGCAGTGCTAGTTGGGGGACAGGGGGCTTCGGCTACACCTTC. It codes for CSASWGTGGFGYTF.

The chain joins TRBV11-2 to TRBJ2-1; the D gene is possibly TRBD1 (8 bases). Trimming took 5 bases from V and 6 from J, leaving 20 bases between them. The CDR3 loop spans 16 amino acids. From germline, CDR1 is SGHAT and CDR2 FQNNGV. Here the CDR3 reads CASSDITGGGSNEQFF. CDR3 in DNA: TGTGCCAGCAGCGATATCACAGGGGGGGGTAGCAATGAGCAGTTCTTC.

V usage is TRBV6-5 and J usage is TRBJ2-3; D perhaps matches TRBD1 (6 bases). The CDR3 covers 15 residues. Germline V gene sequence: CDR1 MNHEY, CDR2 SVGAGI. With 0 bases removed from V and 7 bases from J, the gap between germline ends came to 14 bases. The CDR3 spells CASSYSSWGQNTQYF. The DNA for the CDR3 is TGTGCCAGCAGTTACTCGAGTTGGGGGCAAAATACGCAGTATTTT.

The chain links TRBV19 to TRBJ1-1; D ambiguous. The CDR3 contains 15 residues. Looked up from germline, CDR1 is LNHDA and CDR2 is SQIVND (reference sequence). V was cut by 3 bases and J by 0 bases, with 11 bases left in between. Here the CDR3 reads CASSMNPGMNTEAFF. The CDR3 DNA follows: TGTGCCAGTAGTATGAACCCCGGGATGAACACTGAAGCTTTCTTT.

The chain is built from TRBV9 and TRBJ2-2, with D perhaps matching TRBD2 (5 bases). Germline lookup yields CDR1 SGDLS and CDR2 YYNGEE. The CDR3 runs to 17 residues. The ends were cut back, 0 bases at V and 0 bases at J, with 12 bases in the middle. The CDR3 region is CASSVASGGPNTGELFF. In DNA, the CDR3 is TGTGCCAGCAGCGTAGCTTCGGGCGGGCCGAACACCGGGGAGCTGTTTTTT.

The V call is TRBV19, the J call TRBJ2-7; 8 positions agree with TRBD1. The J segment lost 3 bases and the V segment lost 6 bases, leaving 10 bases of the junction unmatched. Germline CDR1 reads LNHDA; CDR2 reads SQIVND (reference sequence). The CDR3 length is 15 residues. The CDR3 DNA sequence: TGTGCCAGTAGCCTAGCAACAGGGGGGTTCTACGAGCAGTACTTC. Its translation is CASSLATGGFYEQYF.

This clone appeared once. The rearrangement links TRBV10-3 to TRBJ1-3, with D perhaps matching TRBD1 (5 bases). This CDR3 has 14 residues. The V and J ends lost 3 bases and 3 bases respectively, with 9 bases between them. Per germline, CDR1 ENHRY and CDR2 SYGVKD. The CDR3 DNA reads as TGTGCCATCAGTGATTTAACAGGTGGAAACACCATATATTTT. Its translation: CAISDLTGGNTIYF.

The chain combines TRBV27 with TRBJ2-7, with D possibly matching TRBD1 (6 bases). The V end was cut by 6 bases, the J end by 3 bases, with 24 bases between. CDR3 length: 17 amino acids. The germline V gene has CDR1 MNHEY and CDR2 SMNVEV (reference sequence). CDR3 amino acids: CASRLSAQGSSGYEQYF. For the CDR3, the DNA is TGTGCCAGCAGACTATCGGCGCAGGGGTCCTCGGGCTACGAGCAGTACTTC.

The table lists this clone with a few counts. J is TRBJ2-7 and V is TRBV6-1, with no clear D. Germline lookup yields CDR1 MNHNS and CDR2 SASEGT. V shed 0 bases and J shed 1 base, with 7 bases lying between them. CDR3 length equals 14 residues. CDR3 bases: TGTGCCAGCAGTGAAGCTTTCAATTCCTACGAGCAGTACTTC. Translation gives CASSEAFNSYEQYF.